Shown below are 28 T cell receptor beta chains from a single sample sequenced in a study of T cell clones after liver transplantation. Some clones are missing from TCRdb's copy, which holds only in-frame ones; the method was immunoSEQ multiplex PCR. The sample includes about 72,000 clones, about nine tenths of them seen just once. The specimen comprised CD4+ T cells from blood, sampled before liver transplant. Receptor source: a human donor who received a liver transplant.

The J gene is TRBJ2-1, the V gene TRBV5-1, with D possibly TRBD2 on 5 matching bases. With 5 bases removed from V and 8 bases from J, the gap between germline ends came to 17 bases. Germline CDR1 and CDR2: SGHRS and YFSETQ. CDR3 length: 14 amino acids. The CDR3: CASREESTDYEQFF. DNA of the CDR3: TGCGCCAGCAGAGAAGAATCGACGGACTATGAGCAGTTCTTC.

The chain recombines TRBV11-2 with TRBJ2-7; D not certain. Trimming pared 1 base from V and 1 base from J, leaving 5 bases between. The CDR3 is 13 residues long. Germline V gene lookup returns CDR1 SGHAT and CDR2 FQNNGV. The CDR3 DNA is TGTGCCAGCAGCTTAGTAATATCCTACGAGCAGTACTTC. Protein product: CASSLVISYEQYF.

The CDR3 DNA sequence: TGTGCCAGCAGCCTGACAGGGTATGGCACCGGGGAGCTGTTTTTT. Amino acids: CASSLTGYGTGELFF. The rearrangement joins TRBV5-6 to TRBJ2-2; TRBD1 agrees at 7 bases. CDR1 is SGHDT and CDR2 is YYEEEE in the germline V gene. The CDR3 has 15 amino acids. The ends lost 4 bases at V and 4 bases at J; junction bases unmatched: 7.

This clone was recorded once. The chain combines TRBV5-4 with TRBJ2-7, with TRBD2 identical over 13 bases. Germline CDR1 SGHNT, CDR2 YYREEE (reference sequence). The CDR3 totals 15 residues. The junction had 1 base not matched to a gene; V was cut back by 4 bases and J by 0 bases. CDR3 nucleotides: TGTGCCAGCAGCGGGACTAGCGGGACCTCCTACGAGCAGTACTTC. Its translation: CASSGTSGTSYEQYF.

The J gene is TRBJ2-5, the V gene TRBV9; a weak D match, TRBD2 (5 bases). V dropped 4 bases and J dropped 0 bases, with 7 bases sitting between them. This CDR3 region has 13 residues. Per germline, CDR1 SGDLS and CDR2 YYNGEE. The CDR3 DNA follows: TGTGCCAGCAGCCCCGGGGACCAAGAGACCCAGTACTTC. Translated: CASSPGDQETQYF.

This clone has just a few counts. The chain joins TRBV7-8 to TRBJ2-1, with 12 bases aligning to TRBD2. The CDR3 sequence is 18 residues long. Per germline, CDR1 SGHVS and CDR2 FQNEAQ. J gave up 1 base and V 4 bases, and 8 bases lay outside the gene matches. The DNA of the CDR3 is TGTGCCAGCAGCTCCCGGGGGACTAGCGGGCGTTCCTACAATGAGCAGTTCTTC. Translation gives CASSSRGTSGRSYNEQFF.

The rearrangement joins TRBV7-2 to TRBJ1-1; no firm D call. The V end was cut by 5 bases, the J end by 1 base, with 11 bases between. CDR1 and CDR2 (germline): SGHTA, FQGNSA. The CDR3 totals 14 residues. CDR3 nucleotide sequence: TGTGCCAGCAGCCAGCACCCAGAGAACACTGAAGCTTTCTTT. Translating gives CASSQHPENTEAFF.

The chain links TRBV6-1 to TRBJ2-2; D could derive from TRBD1 or TRBD2 (5 bases each). The V gene's germline CDR1 is MNHNS and CDR2 SASEGT. The V end was cut by 9 bases, the J end by 4 bases, with 6 bases between. The CDR3 is 11 residues long. The CDR3 reads CARGTTGELFF. DNA for the CDR3: TGTGCCAGGGGGACCACCGGGGAGCTGTTTTTT.

This chain connects TRBV19 to TRBJ2-3; D perhaps matches TRBD2 (6 bases). Trimming pared 1 base from V and 4 bases from J, leaving 15 bases between. The CDR3 is made up of 16 amino acids. Germline values: CDR1 LNHDA, CDR2 SQIVND (reference sequence). Here the CDR3 reads CASSIGYRERPDTQYF. CDR3 DNA: TGTGCCAGTAGTATAGGCTACCGGGAGAGACCAGATACGCAGTATTTT.

This clone appeared a few times. The chain combines TRBV7-2 with TRBJ1-2; D might be TRBD1 (5 bases). The CDR3 runs 15 residues. Germline-derived CDR1 and CDR2 are SGHTA and FQGNSA. Trimming took off 1 base at V and 4 bases at J, with 13 bases between the two ends. CDR3 in DNA: TGTGCCAGCAGCTTAGATAGCAGGGAGGGCTATGGCTACACCTTC. This encodes CASSLDSREGYGYTF.

V and J are TRBV5-1 and TRBJ2-5, with D unclear. This CDR3 comprises 14 residues. Germline values: CDR1 SGHRS, CDR2 YFSETQ. V was trimmed by 3 bases and J by 4 bases, leaving 13 bases between them. CDR3 in DNA: TGCGCCAGCAGCTCGCGCGCCAACGGAGAGACCCAGTACTTC. Its protein product is CASSSRANGETQYF.

The gene calls are TRBV9 and TRBJ2-5, with D hard to call. Germline V gene sequence: CDR1 SGDLS, CDR2 YYNGEE. This CDR3 region has 15 residues. V was pared by 0 bases and J by 4 bases, with 13 bases between. The CDR3 DNA follows: TGTGCCAGCAGCGTAGACCCCACCGGGCGAGAGACCCAGTACTTC. Its translation: CASSVDPTGRETQYF.

The chain carries TRBV28 and TRBJ2-1; D unresolved. This CDR3 region has 11 residues. Germline loops: CDR1 MDHEN, CDR2 SYDVKM. V was shortened by 5 bases and J by 8 bases, with 7 bases between the two germline ends. CDR3: CASSLKYEQFF. For the CDR3, the DNA is TGTGCCAGCAGTCTTAAGTATGAGCAGTTCTTC.

V and J are TRBV7-9 and TRBJ2-5, with 8 bases identical to TRBD1. In germline, CDR1 is SEHNR, CDR2 FQNEAQ (reference sequence). The CDR3 totals 14 residues. The junction had 6 bases not matched to a gene; V was cut back by 4 bases and J by 5 bases. CDR3 region: CASSSGGAWETQYF. CDR3 bases: TGTGCCAGCAGCTCAGGGGGCGCGTGGGAGACCCAGTACTTC.

The J gene is TRBJ2-5, the V gene TRBV7-9; 9 bases are a match to TRBD2. The V and J ends lost 1 base and 4 bases, in that order; junction bases with no gene match: 7. From germline, CDR1 is SEHNR and CDR2 FQNEAQ (reference sequence). The CDR3 runs 16 residues. CDR3 DNA: TGTGCCAGCAGCTTAGTTAGCGGGAGATTTGGAGAGACCCAGTACTTC. It codes for CASSLVSGRFGETQYF.

The CDR3 DNA reads as TGTGCCAGCAGCTTCGGGACTAGCGGGAGAGACGAGCAGTACTTC. Protein: CASSFGTSGRDEQYF. This rearrangement joins TRBV11-3 to TRBJ2-7; TRBD2 matches 14 bases. After removal of 3 bases from V and 5 bases from J, the junction contained 3 bases not matched to a gene. The germline gives CDR1 SGHNT, CDR2 YENEEA. The CDR3 is 15 amino acids. Complete variable domain (other parts from reference TRBV11-3 and TRBJ2-7): EAGVVQSPRYKIIEKKQPVAFWCNPISGHNTLYWYLQNLGQGPELLIRYENEEAVDDSQLPKDRFSAERLKGVDSTLKIQPAELGDSAVYLCASSFGTSGRDEQYFGPGTRLTVT.

The chain is built from TRBV29-1 and TRBJ2-3; unclear D gene. The V end was cut by 2 bases, the J end by 4 bases, with 4 bases between. CDR3 length equals 11 residues. Germline values: CDR1 SQVTM, CDR2 ANQGSEA. DNA of the CDR3: TGCAGCGTTGAAAGGTCAGATACGCAGTATTTT. This codes for CSVERSDTQYF.

The chain couples TRBV7-3 to TRBJ2-2; unclear D gene. V lost 1 base and J lost 7, with 7 bases in between. The length of the CDR3 is 13 residues. Germline V CDR1 and CDR2: SGHTA, FQGTGA. CDR3 amino acids: CASSLSSHGELFF. Written as DNA, the CDR3 is TGTGCCAGCAGCTTAAGTAGTCACGGGGAGCTGTTTTTT.

The chain couples TRBV4-2 to TRBJ2-1, with 8 bases aligning to TRBD2. The V gene end was trimmed by 0 bases and the J gene end by 8 bases; junction bases not matched to a gene: 12. The germline gives CDR1 LGHNA, CDR2 YNFKEQ. This CDR3 is built from 17 residues. The CDR3 DNA reads TGTGCCAGCAGCCAAGAACTAGCGGCTCCCCAGGGGCATGAGCAGTTCTTC. Encoded protein: CASSQELAAPQGHEQFF.

The chain couples TRBV19 to TRBJ2-7, with a weak D call TRBD2 (6 bases). The CDR3 runs to 12 residues. Trimming pared 5 bases from V and 6 bases from J, leaving 11 bases between. Germline CDR1 LNHDA, CDR2 SQIVND (reference sequence). The CDR3 DNA reads TGTGCCAGTAGTGCCCGGGGAGGCGAGCAGTACTTC. Residues: CASSARGGEQYF. The full variable domain, in which reference TRBV19 and TRBJ2-7 provide the parts outside the CDR3, is DGGITQSPKYLFRKEGQNVTLSCEQNLNHDAMYWYRQDPGQGLRLIYYSQIVNDFQKGDIAEGYSVSREKKESFPLTVTSAQKNPTAFYLCASSARGGEQYFGPGTRLTVT.

This clone was recorded once. The J gene is TRBJ2-3, the V gene TRBV27; no clear D. The ends were cut back, 4 bases at V and 5 bases at J, with 4 bases in the middle. The CDR3 length is 11 residues. Germline CDR1 MNHEY, CDR2 SMNVEV (reference sequence). The CDR3 here is CASSSLDTQYF. In DNA form, the CDR3 reads TGTGCCAGCAGTTCCCTAGATACGCAGTATTTT.

The J gene is TRBJ2-4, the V gene TRBV5-4, with a tentative D call TRBD1 (5 bases). This CDR3 contains 14 residues. V was pared by 0 bases and J by 5 bases, with 9 bases between. Germline CDR1 is SGHNT and CDR2 is YYREEE (reference sequence). The CDR3 is CASSLGQGENIQYF. The CDR3 nucleotides read TGTGCCAGCAGCTTGGGACAAGGGGAAAACATTCAGTACTTC.

The rearrangement links TRBV5-1 to TRBJ2-7; a weak D match, TRBD2 (6 bases). The V end was cut by 0 bases, the J end by 1 base, with 11 bases between. Germline CDR1 SGHRS, CDR2 YFSETQ. The CDR3 totals 15 residues. The CDR3 nucleotides read TGCGCCAGCAGCTTGGTGCCTAGCGAGTCCTACGAGCAGTACTTC. Translated, it gives CASSLVPSESYEQYF.

This clone was recorded only once. This chain links TRBV6-6 with TRBJ1-1; D unresolved. Trimming stripped 6 bases from V and 5 bases from J, with 16 bases between. Per the germline V gene, CDR1 is MNHNY and CDR2 is SVGAGI (reference sequence). The CDR3 is 14 residues long. The CDR3 spells CASSRRTEETEAFF. The DNA for the CDR3 is TGTGCCAGCAGCCGCCGGACGGAGGAGACTGAAGCTTTCTTT.

This clone appeared a single time. The rearrangement links TRBV6-6 to TRBJ2-2; tentatively, D is TRBD2 (6 bases). Germline V gene sequence: CDR1 MNHNY, CDR2 SVGAGI (reference sequence). Trimming left V 8 bases short and J 4 bases short, with 20 bases between. CDR3 size: 16 residues. The CDR3 is CASASRGGTGTGELFF. CDR3 sequence (DNA): TGTGCCAGCGCAAGTCGTGGCGGGACTGGCACCGGGGAGCTGTTTTTT.

The V and J genes are TRBV7-3 and TRBJ2-1; weak D call: TRBD1 (5 bases). The CDR3 is 13 amino acids. V was shortened by 1 base and J by 10 bases, with 11 bases between the two germline ends. Per the germline V gene, CDR1 is SGHTA and CDR2 is FQGTGA. The CDR3 DNA reads as TGTGCCAGCAGCTTAAAGGGGTTCGGGGAGCAGTTCTTC. It is translated as CASSLKGFGEQFF.

CDR3 loop: CASSEVGQAKLFF. Written as DNA, the CDR3 is TGTGCCAGCAGTGAAGTTGGCCAGGCAAAACTGTTTTTT. The chain recombines TRBV6-1 with TRBJ1-4; D gene unclear. Trimming removed 1 base at V and 10 bases at J, with 10 bases between. CDR1 is MNHNS and CDR2 is SASEGT in the germline V gene. This CDR3 has 13 amino acids.

The V gene is TRBV4-1, the J gene TRBJ2-1; D is unresolved. The CDR3 covers 13 residues. With 4 bases removed from V and 9 bases from J, the gap between germline ends came to 13 bases. Per the germline V gene, CDR1 is MGHRA and CDR2 is YSYEKL. CDR3 sequence: CASSPLDDGEQFF. CDR3 bases: TGCGCCAGCAGCCCCCTAGACGATGGTGAGCAGTTCTTC.